This T cell receptor beta chain stems from a study of tumor and adjacent non-tumor tissue in lung cancer. Study-level information: Aged roughly 31 to 80 years, patients included more than nine men and 5 women with stage I to III disease. Samples averaged roughly 4 million productive TCRbeta reads each.

Whole-study results and caveats: TCR diversity was significantly greater in tumor than normal lung tissue.

RNA was extracted from bulk tissue without any cell sorting. More than 3 cm separated this lung sample from the edge of the tumor. Three rounds of nested PCR, following a modified ARM-PCR protocol, produced the TCRbeta library. TCRdb used MiXCR to reprocess the multiplex PCR reads, holding one entry per CDR3 protein. Seen here are about 86,000 distinct CDR3 sequences, around 76% observed once, and the top ten hold just over 20%. In regard to this clonotype: Its antigen is currently unknown. One junction end does not reproduce the germline sequence, and a read error may be involved.

Specimen: distant non-tumor lung tissue. The receptor was derived from a woman aged 45-59 years with non-small cell lung cancer.

The CDR3 nucleotides read TGTGCCAGCAGCCAAAGGGCTAGCGGCTACAAGCAGTACTTC. Its translation: CASSQRASGYKQYF. This chain links TRBV14 with TRBJ2-7; 7 bases map to TRBD2. The CDR3 runs 14 residues. Germline V gene data show CDR1 as SGHDN and CDR2 as FVKESK. Supplemented by reference TRBV14 and TRBJ2-7, the full variable domain reads EAGVTQFPSHSVIEKGQTVTLRCDPISGHDNLYWYRRVMGKEIKFLLHFVKESKQDESGMPNNRFLAERTGGTYSTLKVQPAELEDSGVYFCASSQRASGYKQYFGPGTRLTVT.